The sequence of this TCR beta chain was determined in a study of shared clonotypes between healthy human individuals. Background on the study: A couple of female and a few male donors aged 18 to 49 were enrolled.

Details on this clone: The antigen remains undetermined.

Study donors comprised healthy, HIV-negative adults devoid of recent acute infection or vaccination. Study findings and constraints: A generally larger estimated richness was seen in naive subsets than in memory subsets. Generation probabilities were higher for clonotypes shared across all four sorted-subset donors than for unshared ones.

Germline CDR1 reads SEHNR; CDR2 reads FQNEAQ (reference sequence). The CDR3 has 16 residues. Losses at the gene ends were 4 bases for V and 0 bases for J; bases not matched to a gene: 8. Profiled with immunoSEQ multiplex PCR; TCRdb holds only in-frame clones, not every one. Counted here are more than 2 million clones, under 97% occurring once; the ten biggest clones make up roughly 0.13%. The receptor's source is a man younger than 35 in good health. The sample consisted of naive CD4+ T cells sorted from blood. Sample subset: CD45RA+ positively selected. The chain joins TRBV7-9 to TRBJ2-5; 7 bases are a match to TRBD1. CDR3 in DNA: TGTGCCAGCAGCTCGCGACAGGGTATTTACCAAGAGACCCAGTACTTC. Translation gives CASSSRQGIYQETQYF. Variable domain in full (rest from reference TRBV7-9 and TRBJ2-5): DTGVSQNPRHKITKRGQNVTFRCDPISEHNRLYWYRQTLGQGPEFLTYFQNEAQLEKSRLLSDRFSAERPKGSFSTLEIQRTEQGDSAMYLCASSSRQGIYQETQYFGPGTRLLVL.